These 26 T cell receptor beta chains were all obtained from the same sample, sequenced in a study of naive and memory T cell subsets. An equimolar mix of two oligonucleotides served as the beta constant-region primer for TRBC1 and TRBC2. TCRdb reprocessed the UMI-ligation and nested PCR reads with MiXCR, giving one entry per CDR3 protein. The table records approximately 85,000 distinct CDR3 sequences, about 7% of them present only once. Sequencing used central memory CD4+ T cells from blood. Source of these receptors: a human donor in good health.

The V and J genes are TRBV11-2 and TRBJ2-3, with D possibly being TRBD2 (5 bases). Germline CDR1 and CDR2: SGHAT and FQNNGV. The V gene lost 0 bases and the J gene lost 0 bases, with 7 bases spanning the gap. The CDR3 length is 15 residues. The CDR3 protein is CASSLERGSTDTQYF. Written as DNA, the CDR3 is TGTGCCAGCAGCTTAGAACGGGGTAGCACAGATACGCAGTATTTT.

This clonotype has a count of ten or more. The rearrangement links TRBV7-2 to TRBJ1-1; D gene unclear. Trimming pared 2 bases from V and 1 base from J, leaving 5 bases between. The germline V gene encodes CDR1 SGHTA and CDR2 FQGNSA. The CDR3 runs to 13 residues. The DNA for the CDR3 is TGTGCCAGCAGCTTAAATGGGAACACTGAAGCTTTCTTT. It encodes CASSLNGNTEAFF.

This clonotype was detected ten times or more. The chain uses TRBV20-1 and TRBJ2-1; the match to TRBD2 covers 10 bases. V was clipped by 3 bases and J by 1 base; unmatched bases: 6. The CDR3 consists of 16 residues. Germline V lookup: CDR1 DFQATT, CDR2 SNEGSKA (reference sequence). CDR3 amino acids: CSASLTSGKSYNEQFF. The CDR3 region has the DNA TGCAGTGCTAGCCTCACTAGCGGGAAGTCCTACAATGAGCAGTTCTTC.

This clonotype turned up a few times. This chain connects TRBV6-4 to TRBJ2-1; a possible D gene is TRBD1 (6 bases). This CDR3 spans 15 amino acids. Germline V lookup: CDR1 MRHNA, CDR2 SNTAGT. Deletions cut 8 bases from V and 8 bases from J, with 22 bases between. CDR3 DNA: TGTGCCAGCCAATCCGGGACAACCTATGGTGATGAGCAGTTCTTC. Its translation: CASQSGTTYGDEQFF.

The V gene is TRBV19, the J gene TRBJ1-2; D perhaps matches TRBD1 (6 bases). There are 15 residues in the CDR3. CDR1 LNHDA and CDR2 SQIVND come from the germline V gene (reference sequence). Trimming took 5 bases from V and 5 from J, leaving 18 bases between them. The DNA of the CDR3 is TGTGCCAGTAGTTTCGCGGCGGGACAAGGATATGGCTACACCTTC. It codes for CASSFAAGQGYGYTF.

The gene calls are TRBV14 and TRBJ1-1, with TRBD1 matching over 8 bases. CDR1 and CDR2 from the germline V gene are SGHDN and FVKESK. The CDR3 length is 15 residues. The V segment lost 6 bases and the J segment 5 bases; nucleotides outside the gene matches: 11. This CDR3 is CASRFGQGLRTEAFF. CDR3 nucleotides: TGTGCCAGCAGATTTGGACAGGGCTTGAGGACTGAAGCTTTCTTT.

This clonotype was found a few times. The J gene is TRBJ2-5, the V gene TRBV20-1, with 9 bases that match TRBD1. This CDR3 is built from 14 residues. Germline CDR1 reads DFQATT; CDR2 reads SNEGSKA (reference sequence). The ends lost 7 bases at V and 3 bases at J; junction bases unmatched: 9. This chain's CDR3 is CSGIPGTGKETQYF. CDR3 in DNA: TGCAGTGGCATACCCGGGACAGGGAAAGAGACCCAGTACTTC.

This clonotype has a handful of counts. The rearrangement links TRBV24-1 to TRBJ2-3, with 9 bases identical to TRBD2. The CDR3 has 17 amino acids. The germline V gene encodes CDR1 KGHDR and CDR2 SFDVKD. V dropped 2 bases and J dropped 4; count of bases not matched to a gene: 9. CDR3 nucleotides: TGTGCCACCAGTGATTGGTTTGGCGGGGGGGTCGCAGATACGCAGTATTTT. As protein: CATSDWFGGGVADTQYF.

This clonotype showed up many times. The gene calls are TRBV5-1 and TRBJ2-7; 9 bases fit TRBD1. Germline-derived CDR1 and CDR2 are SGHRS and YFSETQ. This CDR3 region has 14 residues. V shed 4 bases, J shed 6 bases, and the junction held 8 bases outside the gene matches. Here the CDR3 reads CASSEIQGAAEQYF. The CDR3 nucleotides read TGCGCCAGCAGCGAAATACAGGGGGCGGCCGAGCAGTACTTC.

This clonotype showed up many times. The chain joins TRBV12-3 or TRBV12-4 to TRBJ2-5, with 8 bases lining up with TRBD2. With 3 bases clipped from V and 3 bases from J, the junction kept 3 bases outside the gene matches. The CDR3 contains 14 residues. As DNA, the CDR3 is TGTGCCAGCAGTTTCCGGCGGGGGGAAGAGACCCAGTACTTC. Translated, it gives CASSFRRGEETQYF.

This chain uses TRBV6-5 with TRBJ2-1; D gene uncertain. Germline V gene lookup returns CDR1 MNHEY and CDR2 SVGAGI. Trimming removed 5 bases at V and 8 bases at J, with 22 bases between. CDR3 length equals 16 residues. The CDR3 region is CASSTEVGRSSYEQFF. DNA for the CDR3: TGTGCCAGCAGTACCGAGGTGGGTCGGAGTAGCTATGAGCAGTTCTTC.

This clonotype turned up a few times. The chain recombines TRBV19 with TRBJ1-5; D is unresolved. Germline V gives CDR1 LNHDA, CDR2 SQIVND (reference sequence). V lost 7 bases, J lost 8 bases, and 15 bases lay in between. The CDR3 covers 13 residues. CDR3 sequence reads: CASNRVEGEPQHF. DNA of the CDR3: TGTGCCAGTAATCGGGTAGAAGGAGAGCCCCAGCATTTT.

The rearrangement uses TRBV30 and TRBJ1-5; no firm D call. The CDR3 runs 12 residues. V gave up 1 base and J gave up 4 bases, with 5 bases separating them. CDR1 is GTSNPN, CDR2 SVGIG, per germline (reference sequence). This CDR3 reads CAWSARNQPQHF. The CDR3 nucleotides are TGTGCCTGGAGTGCCCGAAATCAGCCCCAGCATTTT.

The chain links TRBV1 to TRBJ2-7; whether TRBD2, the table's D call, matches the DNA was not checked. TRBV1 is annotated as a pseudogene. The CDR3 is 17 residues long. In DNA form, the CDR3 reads TGCACCAGCAGCCAAGATAGCGGGGGGCCCCTCCCGCGCGAGCAGTACTTC. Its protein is CTSSQDSGGPLPREQYF.

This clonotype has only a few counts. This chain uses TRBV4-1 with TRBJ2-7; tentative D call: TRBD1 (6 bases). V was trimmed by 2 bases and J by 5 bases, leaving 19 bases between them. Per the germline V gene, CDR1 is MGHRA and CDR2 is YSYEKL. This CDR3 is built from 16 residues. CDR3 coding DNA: TGCGCCAGCAGCCAATCTCCCCTGACAGGAATGCACGAGCAGTACTTC. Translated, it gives CASSQSPLTGMHEQYF.

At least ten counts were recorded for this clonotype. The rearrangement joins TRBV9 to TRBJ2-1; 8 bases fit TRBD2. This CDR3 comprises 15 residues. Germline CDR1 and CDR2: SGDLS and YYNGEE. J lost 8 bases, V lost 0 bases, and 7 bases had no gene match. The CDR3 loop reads CASSVDPGGNYEQFF. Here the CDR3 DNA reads TGTGCCAGCAGCGTAGATCCGGGGGGGAACTATGAGCAGTTCTTC.

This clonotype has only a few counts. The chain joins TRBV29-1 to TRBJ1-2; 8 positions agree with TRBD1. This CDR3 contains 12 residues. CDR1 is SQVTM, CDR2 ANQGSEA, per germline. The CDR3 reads CRASQGAGGYTF. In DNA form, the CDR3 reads TGCAGGGCCTCCCAGGGGGCAGGTGGCTACACCTTC.

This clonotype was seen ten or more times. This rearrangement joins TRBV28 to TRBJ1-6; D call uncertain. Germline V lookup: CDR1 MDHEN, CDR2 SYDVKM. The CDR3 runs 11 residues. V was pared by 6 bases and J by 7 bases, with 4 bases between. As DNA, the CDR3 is TGTGCCAGCAGCCACAATTCACCCCTCCACTTT. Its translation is CASSHNSPLHF.

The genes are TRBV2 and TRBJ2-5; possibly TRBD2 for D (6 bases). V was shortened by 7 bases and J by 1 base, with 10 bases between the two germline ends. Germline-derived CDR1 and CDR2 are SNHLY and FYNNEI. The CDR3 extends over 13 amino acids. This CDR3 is CASIGGSQETQYF. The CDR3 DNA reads TGTGCCAGCATTGGGGGGAGCCAAGAGACCCAGTACTTC.

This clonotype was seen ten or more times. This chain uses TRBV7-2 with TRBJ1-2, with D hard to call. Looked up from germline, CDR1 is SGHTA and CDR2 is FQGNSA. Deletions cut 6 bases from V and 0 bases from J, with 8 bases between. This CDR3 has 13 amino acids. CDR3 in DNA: TGTGCCAGCAGTAGTACCACTAACTATGGCTACACCTTC. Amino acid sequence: CASSSTTNYGYTF.

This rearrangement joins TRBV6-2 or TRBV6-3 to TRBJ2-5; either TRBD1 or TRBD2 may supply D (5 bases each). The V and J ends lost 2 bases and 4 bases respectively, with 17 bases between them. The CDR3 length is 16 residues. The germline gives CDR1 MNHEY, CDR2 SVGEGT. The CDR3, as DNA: TGTGCCAGCAGTTACCCACTAGGGGCTCCGGGAGAGACCCAGTACTTC. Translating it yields CASSYPLGAPGETQYF.

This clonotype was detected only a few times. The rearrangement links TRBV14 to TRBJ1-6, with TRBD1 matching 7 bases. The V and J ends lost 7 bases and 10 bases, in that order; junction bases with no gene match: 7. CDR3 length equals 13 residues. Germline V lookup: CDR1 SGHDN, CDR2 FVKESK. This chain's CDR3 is CASTGDRASPLHF. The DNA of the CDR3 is TGTGCCAGCACCGGGGACAGAGCCTCACCCCTCCACTTT.

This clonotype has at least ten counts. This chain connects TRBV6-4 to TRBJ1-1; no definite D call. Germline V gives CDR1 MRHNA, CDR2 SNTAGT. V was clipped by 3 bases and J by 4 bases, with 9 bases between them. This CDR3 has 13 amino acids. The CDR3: CASSEGHSTEAFF. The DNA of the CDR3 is TGTGCCAGCAGTGAAGGGCACTCCACTGAAGCTTTCTTT.

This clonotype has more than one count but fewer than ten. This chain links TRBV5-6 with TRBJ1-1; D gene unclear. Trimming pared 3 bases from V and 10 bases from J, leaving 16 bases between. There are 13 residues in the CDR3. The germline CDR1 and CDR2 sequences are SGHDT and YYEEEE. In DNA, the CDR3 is TGTGCCAGCAGCTCCGGCCCACCCTACAGAGCTTTCTTT. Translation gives CASSSGPPYRAFF.

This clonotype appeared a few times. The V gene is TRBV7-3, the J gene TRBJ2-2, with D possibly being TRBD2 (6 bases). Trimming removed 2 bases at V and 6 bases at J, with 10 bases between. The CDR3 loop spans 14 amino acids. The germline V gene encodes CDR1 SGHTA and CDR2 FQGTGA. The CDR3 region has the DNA TGTGCCAGCAGCTTACAGTGGGGGGCCGGGGAGCTGTTTTTT. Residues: CASSLQWGAGELFF.

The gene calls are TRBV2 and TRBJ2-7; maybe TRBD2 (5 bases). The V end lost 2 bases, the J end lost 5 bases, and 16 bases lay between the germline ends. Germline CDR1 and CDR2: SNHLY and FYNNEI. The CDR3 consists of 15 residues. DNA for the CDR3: TGTGCCAGCAGTGAAAACGGGCTAGCTGTGGACGAGCAGTACTTC. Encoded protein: CASSENGLAVDEQYF.